This passage covers 9 T cell receptor beta chains from one sample sequenced in a study of T cell repertoires in cytomegalovirus infection (dated by TCRdb to about 2019). Sequencing was carried out with an Illumina HiSeq 1500. TCRdb reanalyzed the raw reads on its own, using fastp at Q25 for trimming and MiXCR for clone calling, and kept in-frame beta chains. Rows are unified per CDR3 protein, each entry keeping the most common DNA and genes. In this sample the table shows almost 550,000 distinct CDR3 sequences, about 17% of which occur a single time. The top ten hold 24% of the sample. The specimen was CD8+ T cells from PBMCs. Every receptor here comes from a human donor in good health (CMV status not recorded). Some clones in this sample may be carry-over from other donors' samples.

This clonotype was counted between two and nine times. This CDR3 is CASRDSWQGPYEQYF. CDR3 sequence (DNA): TGTGCCTCCAGGGATTCCTGGCAGGGTCCCTACGAGCAGTACTTC. This chain joins TRBV6-6 and TRBJ2-7; D is possibly TRBD1 (5 bases). V was clipped by 11 bases and J by 2 bases, with 22 bases between them. Germline lookup yields CDR1 MNHNY and CDR2 SVGAGI (reference sequence). The CDR3 extends over 15 amino acids.

The CDR3 DNA reads TGTGCCAGCAGTTACTCCGGGGAGGGCTATGGCTACACCTTC. Translation: CASSYSGEGYGYTF. The rearrangement uses TRBV6-8 and TRBJ1-2; D gene ambiguous. The CDR3 is 14 residues long. Germline lookup yields CDR1 MNHGY and CDR2 SAAAGT. Trimming shortened V by 0 bases and J by 4 bases, and 9 bases separated the two germline ends.

This clonotype showed up many times. The rearrangement joins TRBV7-9 to TRBJ2-7, with D uncertain. The CDR3 totals 14 residues. The V end lost 3 bases, the J end lost 2 bases, and 11 bases lay between the germline ends. The germline CDR1 and CDR2 sequences are SEHNR and FQNEAQ (reference sequence). This chain's CDR3 is CASSFVDGTYEQYF. CDR3 coding DNA: TGTGCCAGCAGCTTTGTCGACGGTACCTACGAGCAGTACTTC. The full variable domain, rest sourced from reference TRBV7-9 and TRBJ2-7, is DTGVSQNPRHKITKRGQNVTFRCDPISEHNRLYWYRQTLGQGPEFLTYFQNEAQLEKSRLLSDRFSAERPKGSFSTLEIQRTEQGDSAMYLCASSFVDGTYEQYFGPGTRLTVT.

The chain is built from TRBV9 and TRBJ1-2; a possible D gene is TRBD1 (5 bases). Germline-derived CDR1 and CDR2 are SGDLS and YYNGEE. Trimming pared 3 bases from V and 2 bases from J, leaving 11 bases between. CDR3 size: 14 residues. The CDR3 DNA follows: TGTGCCAGCAGCGCCCGACAGATAAACTATGGCTACACCTTC. It yields the protein CASSARQINYGYTF. Using reference TRBV9 and TRBJ1-2 for the parts outside the CDR3, the full variable domain is DSGVTQTPKHLITATGQRVTLRCSPRSGDLSVYWYQQSLDQGLQFLIQYYNGEERAKGNILERFSAQQFPDLHSELNLSSLELGDSALYFCASSARQINYGYTFGSGTRLTVV.

This clonotype was observed a few times. The chain joins TRBV9 to TRBJ2-5; no clear D gene. V was clipped by 0 bases and J by 5 bases, with 14 bases between them. Germline V gives CDR1 SGDLS, CDR2 YYNGEE. The CDR3 contains 15 residues. CDR3 nucleotides: TGTGCCAGCAGCGTAGACAAGAAAGCCTCGGAGACCCAGTACTTC. It is translated as CASSVDKKASETQYF.

This clonotype was recorded at least ten times. The chain employs TRBV4-1 and TRBJ2-5, with D maybe TRBD2 (5 bases). CDR1 is MGHRA and CDR2 is YSYEKL in the germline V gene. The CDR3 extends over 13 amino acids. V gave up 0 bases and J gave up 5 bases, with 7 bases separating them. DNA of the CDR3: TGCGCCAGCAGCCAAGACTGGGAGGAGACCCAGTACTTC. Translation: CASSQDWEETQYF.

The CDR3 sequence: CASSAGPPGRKAFF. For the CDR3, the DNA is TGTGCCAGCAGCGCCGGGCCTCCGGGACGGAAAGCTTTCTTT. The V and J genes are TRBV9 and TRBJ1-1, with D possibly TRBD1 on 5 matching bases. CDR1 is SGDLS, CDR2 YYNGEE, per germline. The germline V and J ends were trimmed by 3 bases and 9 bases, with 18 bases remaining between them. The CDR3 is made up of 14 amino acids.

This clonotype has ten or more counts. The chain is built from TRBV2 and TRBJ2-1; weak D call: TRBD1 (6 bases). The CDR3 totals 16 residues. Looked up from germline, CDR1 is SNHLY and CDR2 is FYNNEI. V shed 4 bases and J shed 2 bases, with 15 bases lying between them. CDR3 DNA sequence: TGTGCCAGCAGTGTAAGTGTGACAGGTACCTACAATGAGCAGTTCTTC. This codes for CASSVSVTGTYNEQFF.

This clonotype was observed many times. V gene TRBV7-9 combines with J gene TRBJ2-2; D perhaps matches TRBD2 (6 bases). Germline V gives CDR1 SEHNR, CDR2 FQNEAQ (reference sequence). Trimming shortened V by 5 bases and J by 5 bases, and 15 bases separated the two germline ends. CDR3 length equals 15 residues. CDR3 coding DNA: TGTGCCAGCAGCCCCGGGACGGCGGGGACCGGGGAGCTGTTTTTT. This sequence encodes CASSPGTAGTGELFF.